This T cell receptor beta chain was captured by sequencing in a study of T cells after yellow fever vaccination (dated by TCRdb to about 2019). Looking at the study overall: The SMART-Seq v4 Ultra Low Input RNA kit was used to prepare libraries from fractions with low cell numbers. To follow T-cell clones before and after primary and booster YFV17D yellow fever vaccination, bulk TCR alpha and beta repertoires were sequenced over time. Blood was drawn at multiple timepoints before and after primary and secondary immunization, with bulk PBMC replicates and cell subsets isolated. The cohort comprised two healthy male donors, one aged 18 to 30 and one aged 30 to 40 years.

TCR cDNA was made using 5'RACE template switching, a step that added a universal primer site and unique molecular identifiers. cDNA synthesis was primed from both the TCR alpha and TCR beta constant segments. Two PCR steps were used to amplify libraries, with sample barcodes and sequencing adapters being added in the second step. Sequencing of libraries was performed on Illumina HiSeq 2500 (2x100 bp) or NovaSeq (2x150 bp). Per the source publication's procedure: MIGEC handled demultiplexing of reads and collapsing into UMI consensus sequences, while MiXCR performed V(D)J alignment. Clonotypes responding to the vaccine were identified with edgeR on replicate PBMC samples, with the criteria of FDR below 0.01 and a log2 fold change above 5 up to day 15. Each bulk clonotype received a CD4 or CD8 identity based on whether the sequenced CD4 or CD8 repertoire contained that clonotype at higher abundance. TCRdb reprocessed the public reads (quality trimming at Q25 with fastp, clone calling with MiXCR) and kept in-frame beta chains. CDR3 protein sequences are deduplicated, and each keeps its most common genes and DNA. The V and J calls reflect TCRdb's pipeline rather than the authors' work. The sample table contains 300,000 to 450,000 distinct CDR3 sequences; only one count was recorded for about 8.3% of them. Of the sample, around 17% falls within the top ten clones.

Taken with the paper, the label for treatment or condition translates to: live attenuated yellow fever vaccine strain. At every blood-draw timepoint, two biological replicates of bulk PBMCs were collected. PBMCs were isolated from peripheral blood using a standard Ficoll-Paque protocol. TriZol was used to extract RNA from bulk PBMCs, CD4 and CD8 fractions, and dextramer-positive and dextramer-negative fractions. This clonotype was seen more than once but under ten times. Its antigen remains unidentified. No much larger clone is present one base from it, and per-base qualities are unavailable. Paper-wide results and their limitations: Compared with the primary T-cell response, the secondary T-cell response was weaker but faster, peaking on day 5 rather than day 15. After the booster, most of the clones that had expanded following primary vaccination were detected again (almost 98% of CD4 and roughly 88% of CD8), which suggests that memory was broadly maintained. Because abundant contaminating clonotypes from the bulk population could be contained in FACS-sorted repertoires, computational filtering was required. A small share of clonotypes occurred in both CD4 and CD8 compartments, likely arising from convergent recombination. The study included only a couple of donors, which limits how far the findings can be generalized.

The origin of this receptor is a man aged 18-30 years who received the YFV17D yellow fever vaccine. This specimen was PBMCs, taken more than 35 days after the first yellow fever vaccination.

The CDR3 region: CASPPKVRESFQPQHF. The nucleotide sequence is TGCGCCAGCCCCCCCAAGGTCAGGGAAAGTTTTCAGCCCCAGCATTTT. The V and J segments used are TRBV4-3 and TRBJ1-5; TRBD1 is a possible D gene, resting on 5 matching bases. Its CDR3 holds 16 amino acids, cysteine through phenylalanine. Of the read, only the CDR3 DNA is kept; its 48 bases are in frame from base 1. CDR1 and CDR2 are read off the germline V gene as LGHNA and YSLEER. V drops 8 bases and J drops 6 bases, leaving 23 bases in between.